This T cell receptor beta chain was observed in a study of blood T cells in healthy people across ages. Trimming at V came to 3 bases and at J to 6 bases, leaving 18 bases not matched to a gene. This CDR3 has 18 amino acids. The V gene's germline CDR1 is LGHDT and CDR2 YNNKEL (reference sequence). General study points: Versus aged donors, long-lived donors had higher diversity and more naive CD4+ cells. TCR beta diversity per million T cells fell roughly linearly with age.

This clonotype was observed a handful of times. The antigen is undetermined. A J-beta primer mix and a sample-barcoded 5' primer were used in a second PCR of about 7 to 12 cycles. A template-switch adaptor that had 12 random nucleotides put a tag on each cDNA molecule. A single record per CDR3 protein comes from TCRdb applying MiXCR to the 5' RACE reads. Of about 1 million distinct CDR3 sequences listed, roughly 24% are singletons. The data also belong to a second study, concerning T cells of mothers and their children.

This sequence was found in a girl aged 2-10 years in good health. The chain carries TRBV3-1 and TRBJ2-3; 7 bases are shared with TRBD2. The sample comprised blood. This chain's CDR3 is CASSQGGGRNPLMDTQYF. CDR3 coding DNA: TGTGCCAGCAGCCAGGGGGGGGGTCGGAACCCTCTAATGGATACGCAGTATTTT.